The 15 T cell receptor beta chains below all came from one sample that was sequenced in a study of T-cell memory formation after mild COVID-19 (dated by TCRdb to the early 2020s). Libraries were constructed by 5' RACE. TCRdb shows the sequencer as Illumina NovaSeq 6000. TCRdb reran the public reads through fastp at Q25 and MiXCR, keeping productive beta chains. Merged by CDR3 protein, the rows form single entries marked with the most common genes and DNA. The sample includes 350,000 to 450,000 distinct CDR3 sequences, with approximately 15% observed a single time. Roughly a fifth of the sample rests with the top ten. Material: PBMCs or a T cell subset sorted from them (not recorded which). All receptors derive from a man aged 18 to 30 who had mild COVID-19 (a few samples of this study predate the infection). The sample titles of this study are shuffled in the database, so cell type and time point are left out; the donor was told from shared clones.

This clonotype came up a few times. In DNA, the CDR3 is TGTGCCAGCACCAATAGCAATCAGCCCCAGCATTTT. This translates into CASTNSNQPQHF. The chain links TRBV2 to TRBJ1-5; the D is unclear. Germline V gives CDR1 SNHLY, CDR2 FYNNEI. V was clipped by 7 bases and J by 0 bases, with 4 bases between them. The CDR3 loop spans 12 amino acids.

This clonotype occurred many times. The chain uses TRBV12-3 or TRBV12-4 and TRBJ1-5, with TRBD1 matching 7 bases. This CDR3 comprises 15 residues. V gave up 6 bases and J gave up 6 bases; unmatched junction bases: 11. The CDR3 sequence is CASRTGTEGGQPQHF. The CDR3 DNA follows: TGTGCCAGCAGGACAGGGACGGAGGGGGGTCAGCCCCAGCATTTT.

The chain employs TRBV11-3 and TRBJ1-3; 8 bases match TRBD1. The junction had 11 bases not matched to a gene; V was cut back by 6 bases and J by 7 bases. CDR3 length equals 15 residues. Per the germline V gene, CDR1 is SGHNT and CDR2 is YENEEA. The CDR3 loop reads CASSYGQGVGNTIYF. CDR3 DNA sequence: TGTGCCAGCAGTTACGGACAGGGAGTCGGGAACACCATATATTTT. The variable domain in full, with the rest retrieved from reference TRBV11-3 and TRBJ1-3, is EAGVVQSPRYKIIEKKQPVAFWCNPISGHNTLYWYLQNLGQGPELLIRYENEEAVDDSQLPKDRFSAERLKGVDSTLKIQPAELGDSAVYLCASSYGQGVGNTIYFGEGSWLTVV.

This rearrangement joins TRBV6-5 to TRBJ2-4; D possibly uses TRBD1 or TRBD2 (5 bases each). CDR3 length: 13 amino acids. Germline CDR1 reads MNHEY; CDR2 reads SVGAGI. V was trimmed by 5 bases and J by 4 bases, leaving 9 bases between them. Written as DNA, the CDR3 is TGTGCCAGCAGTAGGGACGGAAAAAACATTCAGTACTTC. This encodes CASSRDGKNIQYF.

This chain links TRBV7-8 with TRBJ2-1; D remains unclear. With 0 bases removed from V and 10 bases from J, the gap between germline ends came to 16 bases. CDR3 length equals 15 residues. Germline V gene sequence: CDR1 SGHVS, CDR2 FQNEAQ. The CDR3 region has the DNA TGTGCCAGCAGCTTAGCACAGTCCCCCATTTCCGAGCAGTTCTTC. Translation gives CASSLAQSPISEQFF.

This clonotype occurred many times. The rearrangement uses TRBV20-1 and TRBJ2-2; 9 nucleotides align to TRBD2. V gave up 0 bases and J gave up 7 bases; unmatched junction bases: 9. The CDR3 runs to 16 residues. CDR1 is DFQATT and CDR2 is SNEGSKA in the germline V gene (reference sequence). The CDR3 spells CSARDPRTSALGELFF. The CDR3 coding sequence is TGCAGTGCTAGAGATCCGAGGACTAGCGCCCTCGGGGAGCTGTTTTTT.

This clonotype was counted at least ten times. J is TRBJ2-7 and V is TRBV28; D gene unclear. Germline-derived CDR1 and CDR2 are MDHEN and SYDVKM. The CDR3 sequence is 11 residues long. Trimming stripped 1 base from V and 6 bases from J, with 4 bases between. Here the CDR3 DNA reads TGTGCCAGCAGTTTATTTGGCGAGCAGTACGTC. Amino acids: CASSLFGEQYV.

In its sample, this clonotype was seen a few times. The CDR3 loop is CASSYGTSSLGETQYF. The CDR3 DNA reads as TGTGCCAGCAGTTACGGGACCTCCAGCCTGGGAGAGACCCAGTACTTC. V usage is TRBV6-6 and J usage is TRBJ2-5, with D perhaps matching TRBD1 or TRBD2 (5 bases each). CDR1 and CDR2 (germline): MNHNY, SVGAGI (reference sequence). This CDR3 region has 16 residues. With 2 bases removed from V and 4 bases from J, the gap between germline ends came to 17 bases.

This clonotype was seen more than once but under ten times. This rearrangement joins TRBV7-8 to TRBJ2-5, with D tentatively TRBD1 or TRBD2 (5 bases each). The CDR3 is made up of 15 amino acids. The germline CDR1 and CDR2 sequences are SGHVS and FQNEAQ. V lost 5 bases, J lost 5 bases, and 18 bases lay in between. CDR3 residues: CASSHQDGAGETQYF. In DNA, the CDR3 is TGTGCCAGCAGCCATCAGGACGGGGCCGGGGAGACCCAGTACTTC.

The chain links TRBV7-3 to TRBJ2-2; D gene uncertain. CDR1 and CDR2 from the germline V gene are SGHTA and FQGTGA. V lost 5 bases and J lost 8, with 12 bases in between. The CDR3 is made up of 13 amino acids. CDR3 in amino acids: CASSIGIAGELFF. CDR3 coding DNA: TGTGCCAGCAGCATAGGGATTGCAGGGGAGCTGTTTTTT.

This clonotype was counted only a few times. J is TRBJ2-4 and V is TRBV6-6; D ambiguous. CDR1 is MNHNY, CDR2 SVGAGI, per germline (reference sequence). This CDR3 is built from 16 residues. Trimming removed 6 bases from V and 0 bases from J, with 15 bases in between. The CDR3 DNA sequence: TGTGCCAGCAGGCCTCCTCTTCGGATAGCCAAAAACATTCAGTACTTC. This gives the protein CASRPPLRIAKNIQYF.

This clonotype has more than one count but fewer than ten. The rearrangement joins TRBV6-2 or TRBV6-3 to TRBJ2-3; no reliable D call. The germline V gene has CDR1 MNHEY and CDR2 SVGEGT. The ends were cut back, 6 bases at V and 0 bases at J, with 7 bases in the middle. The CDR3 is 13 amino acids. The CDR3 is CASSPKSTDTQYF. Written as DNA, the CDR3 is TGTGCCAGCAGCCCGAAGAGCACAGATACGCAGTATTTT.

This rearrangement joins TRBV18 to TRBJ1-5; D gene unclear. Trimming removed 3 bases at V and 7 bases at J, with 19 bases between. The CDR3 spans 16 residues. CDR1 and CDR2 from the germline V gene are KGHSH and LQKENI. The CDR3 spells CASSPEWGSRLQPQHF. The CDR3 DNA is TGTGCCAGCTCACCGGAATGGGGATCTCGTCTCCAGCCCCAGCATTTT.

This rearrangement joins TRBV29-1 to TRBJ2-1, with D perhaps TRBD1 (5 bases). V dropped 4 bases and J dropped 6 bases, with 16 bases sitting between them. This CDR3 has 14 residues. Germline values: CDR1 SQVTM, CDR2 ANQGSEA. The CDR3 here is CSVAQPDRFNEQFF. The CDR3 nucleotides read TGCAGCGTTGCCCAACCCGACAGATTCAATGAGCAGTTCTTC.

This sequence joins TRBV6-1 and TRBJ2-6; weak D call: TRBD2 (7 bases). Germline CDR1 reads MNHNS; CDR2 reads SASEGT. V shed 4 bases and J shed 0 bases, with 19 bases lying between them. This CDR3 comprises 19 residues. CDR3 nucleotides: TGTGCCAGCAGTGTGAGGGGGGGGCCCTTTAGCTCTGGGGCCAACGTCCTGACTTTC. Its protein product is CASSVRGGPFSSGANVLTF.